The T cell receptor (beta chain) described here comes from a study of post-analysis software for immune sequencing data. Study at large: Multiple sclerosis in the patients followed relapsing-remitting, secondary progressive and progressive-relapsing courses. Whole-study results and caveats: Same-batch preparations were strongly co-clustered by F measure. Higher frequency in patients than in controls was seen for roughly five TRBV segments, with TRBV5-6, TRBV5-1 and TRBV20-1 among them.

Trimming removed 6 bases at V and 5 bases at J, with 22 bases between. Per the germline V gene, CDR1 is SQVTM and CDR2 is ANQGSEA. The CDR3 consists of 15 residues. As regards this clonotype: Its antigen is not identified.

TCR beta cDNA libraries included unique molecular identifiers. TCRdb re-called the PCR reads with MiXCR, one entry per CDR3 protein. The profile shows about 800,000 distinct CDR3 sequences, roughly 27% of them singletons. The source is a girl between 10 and 17 years old with multiple sclerosis. This sequence joins TRBV29-1 and TRBJ1-1; D uncertain. Sequenced input: blood. The CDR3 DNA is TGCAGCGTCCTAACTGTCGGGCCCGGGAGGACTGAAGCTTTCTTT. Amino acid sequence: CSVLTVGPGRTEAFF.